A selection of T cell receptor beta chains follows, all from one sample in a study of T-cell memory formation after mild COVID-19. Each CDR3 protein is one row after TCRdb ran MiXCR on the 5' RACE reads. The sample yields 200,000 to 300,000 distinct CDR3 sequences, roughly 14% seen once. The specimen sequenced was PBMCs or a T cell subset sorted from them (not recorded which). Source of these receptors: an adult woman who had mild COVID-19 (a few samples of this study predate the infection). Cell type and time point are not known. Each CDR3 is given with its conserved first and last residue. A D gene is named only where the DNA matches it firmly. Only part of the rows carry a size: once, few, many, or a class if the clone is expanded.

cdr3_aa: CASSSQGTQDTQYF; cdr3_nt: TGCGCCAGCAGCTCACAGGGAACCCAAGATACGCAGTATTTT; j_call: TRBJ2-3; d_call: .; v_call: TRBV5-1; clone_size: many
cdr3_aa: CSVDVTAGGVEQFF; cdr3_nt: TGCAGCGTTGACGTTACAGCGGGGGGAGTTGAGCAGTTCTTC; j_call: TRBJ2-1; d_call: TRBD2; v_call: TRBV29-1; clone_size: .
cdr3_aa: CASSSQGNLYGYTF; cdr3_nt: TGTGCCAGCAGCTCCCAGGGGAACCTCTATGGCTACACCTTC; j_call: TRBJ1-2; d_call: .; v_call: TRBV6-1; clone_size: .
cdr3_aa: CASSHTGNEQFF; cdr3_nt: TGTGCCAGTAGCCACACAGGCAATGAGCAGTTCTTC; j_call: TRBJ2-1; d_call: .; v_call: TRBV19; clone_size: .
cdr3_aa: CATNPLERNIQYF; cdr3_nt: TGTGCCACCAACCCCCTAGAGCGTAACATTCAGTACTTC; j_call: TRBJ2-4; d_call: .; v_call: TRBV27; clone_size: few
cdr3_aa: CASSMKRTGSPYEQYF; cdr3_nt: TGTGCCAGTAGTATGAAACGGACAGGGTCCCCGTACGAGCAGTACTTC; j_call: TRBJ2-7; d_call: TRBD1; v_call: TRBV19; clone_size: few
cdr3_aa: CSARAARGAGYTF; cdr3_nt: TGCAGTGCTAGAGCTGCCAGGGGGGCCGGCTACACCTTC; j_call: TRBJ1-2; d_call: TRBD1; v_call: TRBV20-1; clone_size: few
cdr3_aa: CASSLAGTGSGEQYF; cdr3_nt: TGTGCCAGCAGTTTGGCCGGGACCGGGAGTGGGGAGCAGTACTTC; j_call: TRBJ2-7; d_call: .; v_call: TRBV12-3/TRBV12-4; clone_size: .
cdr3_aa: CASSLGLNNEQFF; cdr3_nt: TGTGCCAGCAGCTTAGGCCTGAACAATGAGCAGTTCTTC; j_call: TRBJ2-1; d_call: .; v_call: TRBV11-2; clone_size: many
cdr3_aa: CASSAPGTASSYEQYF; cdr3_nt: TGTGCCAGCAGCGCCCCCGGGACAGCAAGCTCCTACGAGCAGTACTTC; j_call: TRBJ2-7; d_call: TRBD1; v_call: TRBV7-9; clone_size: few
cdr3_aa: CASSSPASGSYEQYF; cdr3_nt: TGTGCCAGCAGTTCCCCTGCTAGCGGGTCCTACGAGCAGTACTTC; j_call: TRBJ2-7; d_call: TRBD2; v_call: TRBV6-5; clone_size: few
cdr3_aa: CASTTTGVSGNTIYF; cdr3_nt: TGCGCCAGCACAACTACAGGGGTCTCTGGAAACACCATATATTTT; j_call: TRBJ1-3; d_call: TRBD1; v_call: TRBV4-1; clone_size: .
cdr3_aa: CASSLGSVQGVSEKLFF; cdr3_nt: TGTGCCAGCAGCTTGGGCTCCGTACAGGGGGTCTCGGAAAAACTGTTTTTT; j_call: TRBJ1-4; d_call: TRBD1; v_call: TRBV5-5; clone_size: .
cdr3_aa: CASSIGSFGTDTQYF; cdr3_nt: TGCGCCAGCAGCATAGGGAGTTTCGGCACAGATACGCAGTATTTT; j_call: TRBJ2-3; d_call: .; v_call: TRBV5-1; clone_size: .
cdr3_aa: CASSSGPRVSTDTQYF; cdr3_nt: TGTGCCAGCAGCTCAGGCCCGAGGGTTAGCACAGATACGCAGTATTTT; j_call: TRBJ2-3; d_call: .; v_call: TRBV11-2; clone_size: many
cdr3_aa: CASSFGQDGYTF; cdr3_nt: TGTGCCAGCAGCTTCGGGCAGGATGGCTACACCTTC; j_call: TRBJ1-2; d_call: .; v_call: TRBV5-4; clone_size: many
cdr3_aa: CASSPQRVPSRDTQYF; cdr3_nt: TGTGCCAGCAGTCCGCAACGGGTACCTTCGAGGGATACGCAGTATTTT; j_call: TRBJ2-3; d_call: .; v_call: TRBV7-3; clone_size: few
cdr3_aa: CASSTGTQTYQETQYF; cdr3_nt: TGTGCCAGCAGCACGGGGACACAAACCTACCAAGAGACCCAGTACTTC; j_call: TRBJ2-5; d_call: .; v_call: TRBV7-2; clone_size: many
cdr3_aa: CSVGRGISYEQYF; cdr3_nt: TGCAGCGTCGGAAGGGGCATCTCCTACGAGCAGTACTTC; j_call: TRBJ2-7; d_call: .; v_call: TRBV29-1; clone_size: .
cdr3_aa: CASSQDYLAGAAKNIQYF; cdr3_nt: TGCGCCAGCAGCCAAGATTACCTAGCGGGGGCAGCCAAAAACATTCAGTACTTC; j_call: TRBJ2-4; d_call: TRBD2; v_call: TRBV4-3; clone_size: many
cdr3_aa: CASSARDRGPETQYF; cdr3_nt: TGTGCCAGCAGTGCCCGGGACAGGGGGCCAGAGACCCAGTACTTC; j_call: TRBJ2-5; d_call: TRBD1; v_call: TRBV6-1; clone_size: few
cdr3_aa: CASSLARPSNTEAFF; cdr3_nt: TGCGCCAGCAGCTTGGCCAGACCGAGTAACACTGAAGCTTTCTTT; j_call: TRBJ1-1; d_call: .; v_call: TRBV5-1; clone_size: few
cdr3_aa: CSSLDRNYGYTF; cdr3_nt: TGCAGCTCTCTAGACAGAAACTATGGCTACACCTTC; j_call: TRBJ1-2; d_call: .; v_call: TRBV29-1; clone_size: few
cdr3_aa: CASSFSPGGSPLHF; cdr3_nt: TGTGCCAGCAGTTTCAGTCCGGGGGGTTCACCCCTCCACTTT; j_call: TRBJ1-6; d_call: .; v_call: TRBV12-3/TRBV12-4; clone_size: few
cdr3_aa: CASSHGLYNEQFF; cdr3_nt: TGTGCCAGCAGCCATGGACTCTACAATGAGCAGTTCTTC; j_call: TRBJ2-1; d_call: .; v_call: TRBV3-1; clone_size: many
cdr3_aa: CASSVTPNTEAFF; cdr3_nt: TGCGCCAGCAGCGTGACACCGAACACTGAAGCTTTCTTT; j_call: TRBJ1-1; d_call: .; v_call: TRBV5-1; clone_size: few
cdr3_aa: CASTHYTTGGDQPQHF; cdr3_nt: TGTGCCAGCACCCACTATACCACAGGGGGCGATCAGCCCCAGCATTTT; j_call: TRBJ1-5; d_call: TRBD1; v_call: TRBV12-3/TRBV12-4; clone_size: .
cdr3_aa: CASSQTYRGGQPQHF; cdr3_nt: TGCGCCAGCAGCCAAACCTACAGGGGAGGCCAGCCCCAGCATTTT; j_call: TRBJ1-5; d_call: TRBD1; v_call: TRBV4-3; clone_size: few
cdr3_aa: CASSLKGRGETQYF; cdr3_nt: TGTGCCAGCAGCTTGAAAGGGAGAGGGGAGACCCAGTACTTC; j_call: TRBJ2-5; d_call: .; v_call: TRBV5-8; clone_size: many
cdr3_aa: CASSLSRFGQGNEQFF; cdr3_nt: TGTGCCAGCAGTTTATCGCGTTTTGGACAGGGCAATGAGCAGTTCTTC; j_call: TRBJ2-1; d_call: TRBD1; v_call: TRBV27; clone_size: few
cdr3_aa: CASSPPWGPGSHEQFF; cdr3_nt: TGCGCCAGCAGCCCCCCCTGGGGACCAGGGTCCCATGAGCAGTTCTTC; j_call: TRBJ2-1; d_call: .; v_call: TRBV4-1; clone_size: .
cdr3_aa: CASSLQDSHTEAFF; cdr3_nt: TGTGCCAGCAGTTTGCAGGACAGTCACACTGAAGCTTTCTTT; j_call: TRBJ1-1; d_call: .; v_call: TRBV12-3/TRBV12-4; clone_size: few
cdr3_aa: CASSKGQGLEAFF; cdr3_nt: TGTGCCAGCAGTAAGGGACAGGGTCTTGAAGCTTTCTTT; j_call: TRBJ1-1; d_call: TRBD1; v_call: TRBV6-2/TRBV6-3; clone_size: .
cdr3_aa: CSARDARTKSDEQYF; cdr3_nt: TGCAGTGCTAGAGATGCCCGGACCAAATCGGACGAGCAGTACTTC; j_call: TRBJ2-7; d_call: .; v_call: TRBV20-1; clone_size: few
cdr3_aa: CASSFENYGYTF; cdr3_nt: TGTGCCAGCAGTTTCGAGAACTATGGCTACACCTTC; j_call: TRBJ1-2; d_call: .; v_call: TRBV12-3/TRBV12-4; clone_size: .
cdr3_aa: CASSLGPRGRANYGYTF; cdr3_nt: TGTGCCAGCAGCTTAGGCCCGAGGGGGCGGGCCAACTATGGCTACACCTTC; j_call: TRBJ1-2; d_call: TRBD1; v_call: TRBV7-6; clone_size: .
cdr3_aa: CASSLARDHEQYF; cdr3_nt: TGTGCCAGCAGCTTAGCGCGGGACCACGAGCAGTACTTC; j_call: TRBJ2-7; d_call: .; v_call: TRBV7-2; clone_size: .
cdr3_aa: CSASFPGLAVTDTQYF; cdr3_nt: TGCAGTGCTTCCTTCCCGGGACTAGCAGTCACAGATACGCAGTATTTT; j_call: TRBJ2-3; d_call: TRBD2; v_call: TRBV20-1; clone_size: .
cdr3_aa: CAISESKLAGGTYNEQFF; cdr3_nt: TGTGCCATCAGTGAGTCGAAACTAGCGGGGGGTACCTACAATGAGCAGTTCTTC; j_call: TRBJ2-1; d_call: TRBD2; v_call: TRBV10-3; clone_size: few
cdr3_aa: CASSLVKGADTQYF; cdr3_nt: TGCGCCAGCAGCTTGGTGAAGGGTGCGGATACGCAGTATTTT; j_call: TRBJ2-3; d_call: .; v_call: TRBV5-1; clone_size: .
cdr3_aa: CASSLDPTQAYEQYF; cdr3_nt: TGTGCCAGCAGCTTAGACCCGACCCAGGCTTACGAGCAGTACTTC; j_call: TRBJ2-7; d_call: .; v_call: TRBV7-6; clone_size: few
cdr3_aa: CASSFPNTYHSGNTIYF; cdr3_nt: TGTGCCAGCAGCTTTCCGAACACCTACCACTCTGGAAACACCATATATTTT; j_call: TRBJ1-3; d_call: .; v_call: TRBV5-5; clone_size: few
cdr3_aa: CASSLEYSGGADTQYF; cdr3_nt: TGTGCCAGCAGCTTGGAATATAGCGGGGGGGCGGATACGCAGTATTTT; j_call: TRBJ2-3; d_call: TRBD2; v_call: TRBV5-6; clone_size: .
cdr3_aa: CASSRSGTGISGANVLTF; cdr3_nt: TGTGCCAGCAGTCGATCCGGGACAGGGATCTCTGGGGCCAACGTCCTGACTTTC; j_call: TRBJ2-6; d_call: TRBD1; v_call: TRBV6-6; clone_size: .
cdr3_aa: CASSFRRGEQYF; cdr3_nt: TGTGCCAGCAGTTTCAGGCGAGGGGAGCAGTACTTC; j_call: TRBJ2-7; d_call: .; v_call: TRBV27; clone_size: few
cdr3_aa: CASSTGQGGVLGNYGYTF; cdr3_nt: TGTGCCAGTAGTACCGGACAGGGAGGCGTTTTGGGCAACTATGGCTACACCTTC; j_call: TRBJ1-2; d_call: TRBD1; v_call: TRBV19; clone_size: few
cdr3_aa: CASSLAGYRAIYQPQHF; cdr3_nt: TGTGCCAGCAGCTTAGCAGGGTACAGGGCTATCTATCAGCCCCAGCATTTT; j_call: TRBJ1-5; d_call: .; v_call: TRBV7-8; clone_size: .